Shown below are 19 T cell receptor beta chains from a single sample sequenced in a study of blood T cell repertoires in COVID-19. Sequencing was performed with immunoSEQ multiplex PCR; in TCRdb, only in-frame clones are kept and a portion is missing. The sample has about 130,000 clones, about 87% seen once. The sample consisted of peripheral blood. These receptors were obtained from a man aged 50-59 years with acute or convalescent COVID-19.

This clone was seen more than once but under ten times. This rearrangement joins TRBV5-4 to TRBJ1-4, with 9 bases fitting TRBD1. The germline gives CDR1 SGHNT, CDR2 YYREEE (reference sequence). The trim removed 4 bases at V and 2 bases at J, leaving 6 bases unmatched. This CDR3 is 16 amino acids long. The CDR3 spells CASSRDRVVTNEKLFF. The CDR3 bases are TGTGCCAGCAGCCGGGACAGGGTGGTGACTAATGAAAAACTGTTTTTT.

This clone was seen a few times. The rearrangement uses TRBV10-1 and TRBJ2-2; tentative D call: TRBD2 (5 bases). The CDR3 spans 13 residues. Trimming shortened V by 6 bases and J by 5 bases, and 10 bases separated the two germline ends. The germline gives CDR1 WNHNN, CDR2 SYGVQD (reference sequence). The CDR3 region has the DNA TGCGCCAGCAGGGGCGGAGGAACCGGGGAGCTGTTTTTT. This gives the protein CASRGGGTGELFF.

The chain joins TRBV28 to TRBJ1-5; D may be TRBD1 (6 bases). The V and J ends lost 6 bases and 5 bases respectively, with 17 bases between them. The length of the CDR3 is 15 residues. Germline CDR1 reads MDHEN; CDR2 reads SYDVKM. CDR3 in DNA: TGTGCCAGCAGGGGCAAGACAGGAACGTATCAGCCCCAGCATTTT. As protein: CASRGKTGTYQPQHF.

In nucleotides, the CDR3 is TGTGCCAGCAGTAACAGGGGGGATCGGTATGGCTACACCTTC. It encodes CASSNRGDRYGYTF. The chain uses TRBV21-1 and TRBJ1-2; the table's D gene call, TRBD1, was not cross checked with the DNA. TRBV21-1 represents a pseudogene. This CDR3 contains 14 residues.

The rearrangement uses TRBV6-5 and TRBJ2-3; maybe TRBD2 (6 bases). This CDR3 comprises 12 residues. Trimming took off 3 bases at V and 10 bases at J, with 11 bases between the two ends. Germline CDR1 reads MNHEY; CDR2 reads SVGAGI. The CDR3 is CASSYTPGAQYF. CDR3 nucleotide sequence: TGTGCCAGCAGTTATACTCCGGGGGCGCAGTATTTT.

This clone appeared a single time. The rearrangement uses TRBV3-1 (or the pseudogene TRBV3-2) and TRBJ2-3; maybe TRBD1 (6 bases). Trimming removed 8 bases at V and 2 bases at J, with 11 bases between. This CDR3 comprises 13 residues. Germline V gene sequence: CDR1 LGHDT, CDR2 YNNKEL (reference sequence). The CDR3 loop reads CASRQAPTDTQYF. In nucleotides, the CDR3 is TGTGCCAGCCGACAGGCTCCCACAGATACGCAGTATTTT.

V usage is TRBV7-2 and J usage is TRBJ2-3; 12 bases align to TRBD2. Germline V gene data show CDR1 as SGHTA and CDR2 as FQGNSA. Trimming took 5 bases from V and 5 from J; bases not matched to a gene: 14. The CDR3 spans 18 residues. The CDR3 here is CASSPRHLAGGPKDTQYF. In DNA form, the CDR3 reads TGTGCCAGCAGCCCCCGCCACCTAGCGGGGGGGCCTAAAGATACGCAGTATTTT.

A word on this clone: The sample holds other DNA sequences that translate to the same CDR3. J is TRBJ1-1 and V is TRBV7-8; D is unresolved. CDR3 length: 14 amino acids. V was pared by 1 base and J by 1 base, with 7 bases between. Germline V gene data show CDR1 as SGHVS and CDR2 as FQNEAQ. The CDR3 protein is CASSLVAGNTEAFF. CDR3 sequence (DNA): TGTGCCAGCAGCTTAGTAGCCGGGAACACTGAAGCTTTCTTT.

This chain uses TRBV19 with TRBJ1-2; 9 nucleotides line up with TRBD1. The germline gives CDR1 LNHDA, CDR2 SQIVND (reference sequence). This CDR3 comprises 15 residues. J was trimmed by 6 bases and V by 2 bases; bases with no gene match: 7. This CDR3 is CASSIQGQGIDGYTF. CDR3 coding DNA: TGTGCCAGTAGTATACAGGGACAGGGAATCGATGGCTACACCTTC.

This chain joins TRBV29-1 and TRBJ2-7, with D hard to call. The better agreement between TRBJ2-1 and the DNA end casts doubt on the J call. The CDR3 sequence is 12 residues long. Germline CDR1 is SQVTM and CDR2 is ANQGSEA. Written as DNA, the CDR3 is TGCAGCGTCTCGCCCCCGAGCGATGAGCAGTTCTTC. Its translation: CSVSPPSDEQFF.

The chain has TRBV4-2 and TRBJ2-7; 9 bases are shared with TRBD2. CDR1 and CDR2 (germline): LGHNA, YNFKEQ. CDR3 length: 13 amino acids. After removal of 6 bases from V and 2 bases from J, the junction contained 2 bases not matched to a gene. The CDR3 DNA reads TGTGCCAGCAGTAGCGGGAGCCCCTACGAGCAGTACTTC. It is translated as CASSSGSPYEQYF.

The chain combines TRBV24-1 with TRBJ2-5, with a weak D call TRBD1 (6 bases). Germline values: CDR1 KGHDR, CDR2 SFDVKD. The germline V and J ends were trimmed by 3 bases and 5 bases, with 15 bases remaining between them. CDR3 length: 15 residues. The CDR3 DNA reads TGTGCCACCAGTGATCCTCAGGGGACCGGGGAGACCCAGTACTTC. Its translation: CATSDPQGTGETQYF.

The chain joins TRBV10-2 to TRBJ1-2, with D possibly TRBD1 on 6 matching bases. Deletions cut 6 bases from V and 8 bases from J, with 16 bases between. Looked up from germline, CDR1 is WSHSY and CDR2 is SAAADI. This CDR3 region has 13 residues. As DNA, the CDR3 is TGCGCCAGCAGAGGCCCGGGGGGGCGCGGCTACACCTTC. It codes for CASRGPGGRGYTF.

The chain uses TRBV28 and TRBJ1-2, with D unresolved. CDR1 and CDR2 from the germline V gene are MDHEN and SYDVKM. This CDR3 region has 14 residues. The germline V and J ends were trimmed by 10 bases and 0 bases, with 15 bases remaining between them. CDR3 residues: CATGTLTANYGYTF. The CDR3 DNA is TGTGCCACAGGAACCCTAACAGCTAACTATGGCTACACCTTC.

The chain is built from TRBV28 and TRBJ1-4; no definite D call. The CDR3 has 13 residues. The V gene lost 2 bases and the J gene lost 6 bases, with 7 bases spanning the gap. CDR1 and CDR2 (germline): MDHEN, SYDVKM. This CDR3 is CASSLIQDEKLFF. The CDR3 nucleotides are TGTGCCAGCAGTTTAATTCAGGATGAAAAACTGTTTTTT.

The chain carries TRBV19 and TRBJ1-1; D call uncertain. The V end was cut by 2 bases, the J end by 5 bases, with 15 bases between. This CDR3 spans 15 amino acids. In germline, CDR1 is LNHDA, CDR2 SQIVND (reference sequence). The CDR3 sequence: CASSIIGEGGTEAFF. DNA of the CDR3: TGTGCCAGTAGTATAATTGGGGAGGGTGGTACTGAAGCTTTCTTT.

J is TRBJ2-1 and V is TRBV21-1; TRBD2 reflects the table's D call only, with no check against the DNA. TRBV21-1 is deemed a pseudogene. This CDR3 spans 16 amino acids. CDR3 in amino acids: CASNHWTPSSYNEQFF. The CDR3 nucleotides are TGTGCCAGCAACCACTGGACTCCCAGCTCCTACAATGAGCAGTTCTTC.

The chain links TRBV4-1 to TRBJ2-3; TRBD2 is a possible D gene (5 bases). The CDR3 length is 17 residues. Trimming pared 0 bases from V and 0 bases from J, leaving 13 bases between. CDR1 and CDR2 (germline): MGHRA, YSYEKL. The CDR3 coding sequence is TGCGCCAGCAGCCAAGATACAGCGGCACCAAGCACAGATACGCAGTATTTT. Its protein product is CASSQDTAAPSTDTQYF.

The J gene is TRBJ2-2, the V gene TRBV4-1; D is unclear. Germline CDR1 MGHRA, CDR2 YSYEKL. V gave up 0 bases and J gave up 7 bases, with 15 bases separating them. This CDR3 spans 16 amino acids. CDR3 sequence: CASSQDPRPMGGELFF. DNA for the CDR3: TGCGCCAGCAGCCAAGATCCCAGGCCGATGGGCGGGGAGCTGTTTTTT.